This T cell receptor (beta chain) was identified in a study of blood T cell repertoires in COVID-19. Study details: Samples taken during acute and convalescent COVID-19 were collected in the United States, Italy and Spain.

Original methodology: Amplifying reference gene primers gave estimates of nucleated cell counts. Sequenced by immunoSEQ multiplex PCR; TCRdb stores in-frame clones only, minus some. V and J calls plus clone size are reproduced from that table; the DNA served to infer D and trimming. The profile covers 200,000 to 300,000 clones, with approximately 83% appearing a single time and over 4.5% taken by the ten largest. The trim removed 5 bases at V and 8 bases at J, leaving 11 bases unmatched. Germline CDR1 and CDR2: SGHTS and YDEGEE. The CDR3 loop spans 16 amino acids. Sequenced material: peripheral blood. This TCR was sampled from a human donor in a cohort sampled during active COVID-19. This chain uses TRBV5-8 with TRBJ1-4, with 11 bases fitting TRBD1. Here the CDR3 reads CASRPGQGGVMEKLFF. In DNA form, the CDR3 reads TGTGCCAGCAGGCCGGGACAGGGGGGAGTCATGGAAAAACTGTTTTTT.